This T cell receptor (beta chain) was recovered during a study of cytomegalovirus exposure and HLA in healthy donors. Study-wide points: There were some public TCRs occurring in many donors, but most TCR sequences were rare.

Repertoires were generated with immunoSEQ multiplex PCR, while TCRdb's copy carries only in-frame clones and drops some. The profile covers 160,000 or so clones, with about nine tenths appearing a single time and approximately 2.4% taken by the ten largest. Germline CDR1 SEHNR, CDR2 FQNEAQ (reference sequence). This CDR3 comprises 17 residues. The ends lost 7 bases at V and 4 bases at J; junction bases unmatched: 12. This clone was found a few times. What it binds is unknown. Sequencing was carried out using PBMCs. This chain connects TRBV7-9 to TRBJ2-2; 10 bases match TRBD2. This TCR came from a man aged 18 to 30 in good health and CMV-seropositive. CDR3 amino acids: CASNGAGGPLSTGELFF. The CDR3, as DNA: TGTGCCAGCAACGGAGCGGGGGGGCCCCTAAGCACCGGGGAGCTGTTTTTT.